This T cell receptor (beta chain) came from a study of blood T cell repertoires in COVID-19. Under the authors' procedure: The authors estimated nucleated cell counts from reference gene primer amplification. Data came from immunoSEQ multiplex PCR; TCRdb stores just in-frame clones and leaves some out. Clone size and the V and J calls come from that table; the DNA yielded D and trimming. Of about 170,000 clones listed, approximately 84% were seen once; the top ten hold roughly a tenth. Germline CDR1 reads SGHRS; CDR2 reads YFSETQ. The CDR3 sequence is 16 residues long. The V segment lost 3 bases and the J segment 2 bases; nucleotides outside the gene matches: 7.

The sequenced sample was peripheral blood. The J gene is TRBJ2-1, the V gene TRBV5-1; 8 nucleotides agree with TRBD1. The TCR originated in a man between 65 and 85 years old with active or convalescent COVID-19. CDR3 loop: CASSYPGQGTYNEQFF. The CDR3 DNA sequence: TGCGCCAGCAGCTACCCCGGACAGGGCACCTACAATGAGCAGTTCTTC.